A single sample gave rise to the 3 T cell receptor beta chains below, sequenced in a study of glioma-infiltrating T cells. Using RNA template, CDR3s of TCR alpha and beta were amplified with iRepertoire arm-PCR. TCRdb ran MiXCR on the multiplex PCR reads and lists one entry per CDR3 protein. The table includes about 93,000 distinct CDR3 sequences, 35% to 45% detected once. Input material: glioma tissue, nonneoplastic brain tissue, or PBMCs (not recorded which). The receptors derive from a human donor with low-grade glioma or glioblastoma, undergoing nonglioma brain surgery, or in good health (not recorded which).

Notes on this clonotype: Likely a read error: the CDR3 ends without its conserved phenylalanine or tryptophan. The J gene is TRBJ2-7, the V gene TRBV24-1; D unclear. The CDR3 runs to 13 residues. Germline V CDR1 and CDR2: KGHDR, SFDVKD. CDR3 nucleotide sequence: TGTGTCACCAGTGATTTCACGGGCGCCGAGCAGTACCTC. It encodes CVTSDFTGAEQYL.

This chain links TRBV6-1 with TRBJ2-3; 14 bases line up with TRBD2. Germline V CDR1 and CDR2: MNHNS, SASEGT. This CDR3 has 16 residues. The junction had 17 bases not matched to a gene; V was cut back by 6 bases and J by 15 bases. The CDR3 coding sequence is TGTGCCAGCAGCCCGGGACTAGCGGGAGTAAGGGATACGCCTTATTTT. This codes for CASSPGLAGVRDTPYF.

This clonotype was seen many times. This chain uses TRBV4-3 with TRBJ2-3, with 12 nucleotides matching TRBD2. The germline gives CDR1 LGHNA, CDR2 YSLEER. V gave up 0 bases and J gave up 6 bases; unmatched junction bases: 4. The CDR3 extends over 16 amino acids. In DNA form, the CDR3 reads TGCGCCAGCAGCCAAGATACTAGCGGGAGGAGGGATACGCAGTATTTT. Protein sequence: CASSQDTSGRRDTQYF.